The rows below give T cell receptor beta chains drawn from one sample of a study of neurological immune-mediated disorders. TCRdb re-called the 5' RACE reads with MiXCR, one entry per CDR3 protein. The repertoire holds 66,000 or so distinct CDR3 sequences, roughly 4.5% seen once, with under 7.5% in the top ten. The sequencing sample was made of PBMCs. The receptors derive from a young man with multiple sclerosis. The CDR3 runs from the conserved cysteine through the conserved F or W. A D gene is named only where the DNA matches it firmly. Clone size is shown for a subset of rows, as once, few, many or a class of expanded clone.

cdr3_aa,cdr3_nt,j_call,d_call,v_call,clone_size
CASSFGYNYGYTF,TGCGCCAGCAGCTTTGGGTATAACTATGGCTACACCTTC,TRBJ1-2,-,TRBV5-1,many
CASSYRGDSYEQYF,TGTGCCAGCAGTTACAGGGGGGATTCCTACGAGCAGTACTTC,TRBJ2-7,-,TRBV6-5,many
CASSPGGWTEAFF,TGTGCCAGCAGCCCGGGGGGTTGGACTGAAGCTTTCTTT,TRBJ1-1,-,TRBV7-7,many
CAWSVTAFHGYTF,TGTGCCTGGAGTGTAACGGCTTTTCATGGCTACACCTTC,TRBJ1-2,-,TRBV30,many
CASSRTRGHRGTEAFF,TGTGCCAGCAGCCGGACAAGGGGGCATCGGGGCACTGAAGCTTTCTTT,TRBJ1-1,TRBD1,TRBV14,few
CASSLGNSEAFF,TGTGCCAGCAGCTTAGGGAACTCGGAAGCTTTCTTT,TRBJ1-1,-,TRBV7-6,many
CSVYRQGGYEQYF,TGCAGCGTTTACCGACAGGGGGGCTACGAGCAGTACTTC,TRBJ2-7,TRBD1,TRBV29-1,many
CASSRAGGSTNEKLFF,TGCGCCAGCAGCCGCGCCGGGGGATCAACTAATGAAAAACTGTTTTTT,TRBJ1-4,-,TRBV5-1,many
CSARGSRGNNEQFF,TGCAGTGCTAGGGGCTCGCGGGGGAACAATGAGCAGTTCTTC,TRBJ2-1,TRBD2,TRBV20-1,many
CASSFASGEDTQYF,TGCGCCAGCAGCTTTGCTAGCGGGGAAGATACGCAGTATTTT,TRBJ2-3,TRBD2,TRBV5-1,many
CASSWGGTSGSYNEQFF,TGCGCCAGCAGCTGGGGAGGGACTAGCGGATCCTACAATGAGCAGTTCTTC,TRBJ2-1,TRBD2,TRBV5-1,many
CSAAPRNGIQYF,TGCAGCGCTGCCCCTCGTAACGGTATTCAGTACTTC,TRBJ2-4,-,TRBV29-1,-
CAISAPKENEQFF,TGTGCCATCAGTGCCCCCAAGGAGAATGAGCAGTTCTTC,TRBJ2-1,-,TRBV10-3,-
CASMGHLYEQYF,TGTGCCAGTATGGGACACCTCTACGAGCAGTACTTC,TRBJ2-7,-,TRBV6-5,few
CSASFRDRVTEAFF,TGCAGTGCTAGTTTTAGGGACAGGGTGACTGAAGCTTTCTTT,TRBJ1-1,TRBD1,TRBV20-1,many
CATSESVAGGGADTQYF,TGTGCCACCAGTGAGAGCGTGGCAGGGGGTGGCGCAGATACGCAGTATTTT,TRBJ2-3,TRBD1,TRBV24-1,-
CATSRVAGYGYTF,TGTGCCACCAGCAGGGTAGCGGGCTATGGCTACACCTTC,TRBJ1-2,-,TRBV15,-
CSAQADLFYEQYF,TGCAGTGCTCAAGCGGACTTGTTCTACGAGCAGTACTTC,TRBJ2-7,-,TRBV20-1,many
CASSQEATSGGVNEQFF,TGCGCCAGCAGCCAAGAGGCGACTAGCGGGGGCGTCAATGAGCAGTTCTTC,TRBJ2-1,TRBD2,TRBV4-1,many
CASTWGPAEAFF,TGTGCCAGCACCTGGGGTCCCGCTGAAGCTTTCTTT,TRBJ1-1,-,TRBV12-3/TRBV12-4,many
CASSLTGSGYTF,TGCGCCAGCAGCCTGACAGGGTCGGGCTACACCTTC,TRBJ1-2,TRBD1,TRBV4-1,many
CASSRTGWNEQFF,TGTGCCAGCAGCAGGACAGGGTGGAATGAGCAGTTCTTC,TRBJ2-1,TRBD1,TRBV5-5,many
CATSDPGVGTEQFF,TGTGCCACCAGTGACCCTGGTGTGGGGACTGAGCAGTTCTTC,TRBJ2-1,-,TRBV24-1,many
CSAADRENEQFF,TGCAGTGCCGCGGACAGGGAGAATGAGCAGTTCTTC,TRBJ2-1,TRBD1,TRBV20-1,few
CASSFGQGEYGYTF,TGTGCCAGCAGCTTTGGACAGGGGGAATATGGCTACACCTTC,TRBJ1-2,TRBD1,TRBV7-2,many
CASSLLLRGSGELFF,TGTGCCAGCAGCTTGCTCTTAAGGGGCTCCGGGGAGCTGTTTTTT,TRBJ2-2,-,TRBV5-5,many
CASSYNTVGYNSPLNF,TGCGCCAGCAGCTACAATACTGTCGGATATAATTCACCCCTCAACTTT,TRBJ1-6,-,TRBV4-1,few
CASILSSDTEAFF,TGTGCCAGCATTTTAAGTTCGGACACTGAAGCTTTCTTT,TRBJ1-1,-,TRBV12-3/TRBV12-4,many
CASSLRESGANVLTF,TGTGCCAGCAGTTTGAGGGAATCTGGGGCCAACGTCCTGACTTTC,TRBJ2-6,-,TRBV12-3/TRBV12-4,many
CSAGPSGGIQETQYF,TGCAGTGCCGGTCCTAGCGGGGGGATTCAAGAGACCCAGTACTTC,TRBJ2-5,TRBD2,TRBV20-1,many
CASMTTSGIYNEQFF,TGCGCCAGCATGACCACTAGCGGGATTTACAATGAGCAGTTCTTC,TRBJ2-1,TRBD2,TRBV5-1,few
CSAFNVGGRTEAFF,TGCAGTGCGTTTAATGTGGGGGGACGAACTGAAGCTTTCTTT,TRBJ1-1,-,TRBV20-1,many
CSAKRGSSTDTQYF,TGCAGTGCTAAGAGGGGGTCTAGCACAGATACGCAGTATTTT,TRBJ2-3,-,TRBV20-1,many
CATSGGPFSGNTIYF,TGTGCCACCAGTGGGGGACCGTTCTCTGGAAACACCATATATTTT,TRBJ1-3,-,TRBV24-1,many
CASSQEMTLYGYTF,TGCGCCAGCAGCCAAGAGATGACACTTTATGGCTACACCTTC,TRBJ1-2,-,TRBV4-1,-